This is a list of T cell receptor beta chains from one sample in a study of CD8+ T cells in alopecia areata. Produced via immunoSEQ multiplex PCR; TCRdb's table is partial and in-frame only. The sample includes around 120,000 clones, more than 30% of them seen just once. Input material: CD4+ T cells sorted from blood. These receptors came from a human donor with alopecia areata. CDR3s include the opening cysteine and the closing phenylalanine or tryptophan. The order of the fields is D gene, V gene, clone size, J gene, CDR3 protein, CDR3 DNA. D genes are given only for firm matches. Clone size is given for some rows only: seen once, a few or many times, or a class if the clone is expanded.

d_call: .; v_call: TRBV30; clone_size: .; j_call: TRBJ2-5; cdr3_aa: CAWKPRGQETQYF; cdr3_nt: TGTGCCTGGAAGCCCAGGGGACAAGAGACCCAGTACTTC
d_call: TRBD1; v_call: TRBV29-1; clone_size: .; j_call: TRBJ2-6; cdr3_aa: CSTGQGGSGANVLTF; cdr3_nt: TGCAGCACCGGACAGGGAGGATCTGGGGCCAACGTCCTGACTTTC
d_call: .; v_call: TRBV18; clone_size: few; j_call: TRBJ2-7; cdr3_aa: CASSPAGPYEQYF; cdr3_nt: TGTGCCAGCTCACCAGCGGGGCCCTACGAGCAGTACTTC
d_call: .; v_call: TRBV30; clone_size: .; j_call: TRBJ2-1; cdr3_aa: CAWSVIREPYNEQFF; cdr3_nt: TGTGCCTGGAGTGTAATCCGGGAGCCCTACAATGAGCAGTTCTTC
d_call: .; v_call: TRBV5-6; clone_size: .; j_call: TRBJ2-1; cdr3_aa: CASSIAGLLSPNEQFF; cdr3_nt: TGTGCCAGCAGCATCGCGGGACTTCTCTCCCCCAATGAGCAGTTCTTC
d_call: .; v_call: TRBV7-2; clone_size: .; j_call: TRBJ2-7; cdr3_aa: CASSPASFTYEQYF; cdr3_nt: TGTGCCAGCAGCCCTGCTTCCTTCACCTACGAGCAGTACTTC
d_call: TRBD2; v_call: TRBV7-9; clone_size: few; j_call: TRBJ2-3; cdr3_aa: CASSYTSGRTDTQYF; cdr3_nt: TGTGCCAGCAGCTATACTAGCGGGAGAACAGATACGCAGTATTTT
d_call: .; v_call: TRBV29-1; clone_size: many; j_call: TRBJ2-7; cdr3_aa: CSVGRMGGEQYF; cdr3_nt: TGCAGCGTCGGAAGAATGGGGGGCGAGCAGTACTTC
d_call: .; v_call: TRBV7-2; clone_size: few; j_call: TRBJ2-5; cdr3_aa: CASSLNRGYSETQYF; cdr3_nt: TGTGCCAGCAGCTTAAATCGGGGATACTCGGAGACCCAGTACTTC
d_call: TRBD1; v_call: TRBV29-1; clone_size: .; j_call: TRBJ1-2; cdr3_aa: CSVSTGTGNYYGYTF; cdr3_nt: TGCAGCGTTTCCACCGGGACAGGGAATTACTATGGCTACACCTTC
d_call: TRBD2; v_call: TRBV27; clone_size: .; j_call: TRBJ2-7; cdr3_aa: CASSRRLAIYEQYF; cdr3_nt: TGTGCCAGCAGTAGGCGACTAGCGATCTACGAGCAGTACTTC
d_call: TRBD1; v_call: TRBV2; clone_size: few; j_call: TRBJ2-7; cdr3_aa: CASRREPAGQGVHEQYF; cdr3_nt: TGTGCCAGCCGCCGTGAACCCGCGGGACAGGGTGTCCACGAGCAGTACTTC
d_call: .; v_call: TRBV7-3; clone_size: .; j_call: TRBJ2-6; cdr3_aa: CASSFTGTNVLTF; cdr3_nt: TGTGCCAGCAGCTTCACCGGCACCAACGTCCTGACTTTC
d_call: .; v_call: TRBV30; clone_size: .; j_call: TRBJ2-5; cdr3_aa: CAWSPLWTAQETQYF; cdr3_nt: TGTGCCTGGAGCCCACTTTGGACGGCCCAAGAGACCCAGTACTTC
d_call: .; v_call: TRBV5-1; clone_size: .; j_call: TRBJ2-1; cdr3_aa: CASSLAPYNEQFF; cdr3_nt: TGCGCCAGCAGCTTGGCCCCCTACAATGAGCAGTTCTTC
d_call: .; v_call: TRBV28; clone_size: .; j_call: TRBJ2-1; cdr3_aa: CASSSPRVEQFF; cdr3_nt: TGTGCCAGCAGTTCTCCTCGGGTTGAGCAGTTCTTC
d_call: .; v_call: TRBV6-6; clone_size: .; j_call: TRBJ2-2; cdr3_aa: CASMAGIAGELFF; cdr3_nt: TGTGCCAGCATGGCGGGAATAGCCGGGGAGCTGTTTTTT
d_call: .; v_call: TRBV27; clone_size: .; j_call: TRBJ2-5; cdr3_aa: CASSHTGASQGTQYF; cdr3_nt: TGTGCCAGCAGCCATACAGGAGCGTCCCAAGGGACCCAGTACTTC
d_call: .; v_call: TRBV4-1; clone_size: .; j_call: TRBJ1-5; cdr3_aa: CASSQEVTRSNQPQHF; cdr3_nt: TGCGCCAGCAGCCAAGAAGTTACCCGTAGCAATCAGCCCCAGCATTTT
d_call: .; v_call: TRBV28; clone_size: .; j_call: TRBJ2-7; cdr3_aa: CASSPSGPEQYF; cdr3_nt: TGTGCCAGCAGCCCCTCTGGGCCCGAGCAGTACTTC
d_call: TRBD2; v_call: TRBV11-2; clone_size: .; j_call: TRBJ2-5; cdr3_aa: CASSLAVQETQYF; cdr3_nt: TGTGCCAGCAGCCTAGCGGTTCAAGAGACCCAGTACTTC
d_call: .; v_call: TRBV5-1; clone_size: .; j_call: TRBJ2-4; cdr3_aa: CASSLVIARAKNIQYF; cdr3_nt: TGCGCCAGCAGCTTGGTCATCGCCAGAGCCAAAAACATTCAGTACTTC
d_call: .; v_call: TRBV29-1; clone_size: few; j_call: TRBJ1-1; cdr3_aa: CSVTGNRDTEAFF; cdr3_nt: TGCAGCGTTACAGGGAATAGGGACACTGAAGCTTTCTTT
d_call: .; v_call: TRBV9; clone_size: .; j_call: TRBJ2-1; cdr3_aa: CASSVRRDSYNEQFF; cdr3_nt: TGTGCCAGCAGCGTCCGCAGAGACTCCTACAATGAGCAGTTCTTC
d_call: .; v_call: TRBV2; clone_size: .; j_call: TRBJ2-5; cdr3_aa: CASKVQETQYF; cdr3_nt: TGTGCCAGCAAGGTCCAAGAGACCCAGTACTTC
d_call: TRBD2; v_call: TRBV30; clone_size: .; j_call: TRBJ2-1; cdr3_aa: CAKGTSGSDEQFF; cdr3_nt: TGTGCCAAGGGGACTAGCGGGAGTGATGAGCAGTTCTTC
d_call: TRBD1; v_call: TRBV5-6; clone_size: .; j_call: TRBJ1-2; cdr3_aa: CASRRQGARGYTF; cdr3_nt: TGTGCCAGCAGGCGACAGGGGGCGCGGGGCTACACCTTC
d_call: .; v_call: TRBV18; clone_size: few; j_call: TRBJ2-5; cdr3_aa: CASSPTQETQYF; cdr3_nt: TGTGCCAGCTCACCGACTCAAGAGACCCAGTACTTC
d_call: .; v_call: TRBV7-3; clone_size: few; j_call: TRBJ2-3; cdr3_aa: CASSSQGATDTQYF; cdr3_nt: TGTGCCAGCAGCTCCCAAGGGGCCACAGATACGCAGTATTTT
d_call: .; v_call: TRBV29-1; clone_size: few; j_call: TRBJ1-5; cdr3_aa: CSVVGDSNQPQHF; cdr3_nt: TGCAGCGTTGTGGGGGATAGCAATCAGCCCCAGCATTTT
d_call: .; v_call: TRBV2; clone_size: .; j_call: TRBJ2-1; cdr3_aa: CASSERSRNEQFF; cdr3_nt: TGTGCCAGCAGTGAACGGTCTCGCAATGAGCAGTTCTTC
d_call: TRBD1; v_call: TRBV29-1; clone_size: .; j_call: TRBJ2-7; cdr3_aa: CSVEDPGTASYEQYF; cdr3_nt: TGCAGCGTTGAAGATCCCGGGACAGCCTCCTACGAGCAGTACTTC
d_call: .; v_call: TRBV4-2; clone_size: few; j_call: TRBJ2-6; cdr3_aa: CASSQGASLSGANVLTF; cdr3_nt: TGTGCCAGCAGCCAAGGAGCCTCCCTCTCTGGGGCCAACGTCCTGACTTTC